Each of the 19 T cell receptor beta chains below was sequenced from the same sample in a study of T cell responses to AZD1222 COVID-19 vaccine. TCRdb keeps only in-frame clones here, not all; method: immunoSEQ multiplex PCR. The sample includes about 140,000 clones, almost 95% seen only once; the top ten take around 3.3%. This sample comprised peripheral blood, obtained 28 days after the second AZD1222 dose. The receptors shown here come from an adult who received the AZD1222 COVID-19 vaccine.

The chain has TRBV7-9 and TRBJ1-2; the D is unclear. Germline V CDR1 and CDR2: SEHNR, FQNEAQ (reference sequence). This CDR3 region has 14 residues. V was cut by 3 bases and J by 4 bases, with 12 bases left in between. For the CDR3, the DNA is TGTGCCAGCAGCTTCGGACTAGGCGCCTATGGCTACACCTTC. Its protein is CASSFGLGAYGYTF.

This chain joins TRBV5-1 and TRBJ1-3; 7 bases match TRBD1. The CDR3 has 15 residues. Trimming took 2 bases from V and 4 from J; bases not matched to a gene: 6. Germline loops: CDR1 SGHRS, CDR2 YFSETQ. The CDR3 nucleotides read TGCGCCAGCAGCTTATCGGGACAGCCGGGAAACACCATATATTTT. This translates into CASSLSGQPGNTIYF.

Points on this clone: Other nucleotide sequences from this sample produce the same CDR3. The chain has TRBV9 and TRBJ2-7; 10 bases agree with TRBD2. The germline CDR1 and CDR2 sequences are SGDLS and YYNGEE. There are 14 residues in the CDR3. After removal of 2 bases from V and 4 bases from J, the junction contained 3 bases not matched to a gene. The CDR3 protein is CASSVASGSYEQYF. CDR3 nucleotide sequence: TGTGCCAGCAGCGTTGCTAGCGGGAGTTACGAGCAGTACTTC.

V is TRBV7-2 and J is TRBJ2-1, with TRBD2 matching over 8 bases. CDR1 and CDR2 (germline): SGHTA, FQGNSA. V gave up 2 bases and J gave up 1 base; unmatched junction bases: 1. CDR3 length: 15 amino acids. CDR3 nucleotide sequence: TGTGCCAGCAGCTTATCTAGCGGGTCCTACAATGAGCAGTTCTTC. This encodes CASSLSSGSYNEQFF.

This clone is a singleton in its sample. This chain links TRBV28 with TRBJ1-6; possible D gene TRBD1, 5 bases. This CDR3 has 16 amino acids. Trimming took 2 bases from V and 0 from J, leaving 8 bases between them. Germline assignment: CDR1 MDHEN and CDR2 SYDVKM. This CDR3 reads CASSLMGRSYNSPLHF. CDR3 DNA: TGTGCCAGCAGTTTAATGGGGCGCTCCTATAATTCACCCCTCCACTTT.

Concerning this clone: Other DNA sequences in the sample encode the same CDR3. V and J are TRBV20-1 and TRBJ1-4; D gene unclear. The V end was cut by 3 bases, the J end by 7 bases, with 6 bases between. Germline V gene data show CDR1 as DFQATT and CDR2 as SNEGSKA (reference sequence). This CDR3 region has 11 residues. CDR3 DNA sequence: TGCAGTGCTAGGGACCTTGAAAAACTGTTTTTT. Its translation is CSARDLEKLFF.

The chain couples TRBV5-1 to TRBJ2-1; tentative D call: TRBD2 (5 bases). Trimming cost V 0 bases and J 7 bases, with 11 bases left between them. This CDR3 contains 14 residues. The V gene's germline CDR1 is SGHRS and CDR2 YFSETQ. CDR3 sequence reads: CASSLAIGVNEQFF. The CDR3 DNA reads as TGCGCCAGCAGCTTGGCCATCGGGGTGAATGAGCAGTTCTTC.

The chain carries TRBV18 and TRBJ1-2; 8 bases map to TRBD1. The CDR3 runs to 15 residues. V lost 4 bases, J lost 0 bases, and 4 bases stayed unmatched. Germline V gives CDR1 KGHSH, CDR2 LQKENI. The CDR3 sequence is CASSRTGQANYGYTF. Here the CDR3 DNA reads TGTGCCAGCTCACGGACGGGACAGGCTAACTATGGCTACACCTTC.

This sequence joins TRBV6-5 and TRBJ2-3, with TRBD1 identical over 9 bases. V dropped 0 bases and J dropped 4; count of bases not matched to a gene: 5. CDR1 and CDR2 (germline): MNHEY, SVGAGI. The CDR3 has 16 residues. The CDR3 coding sequence is TGTGCCAGCAGTTACTCGTCGAGGACAGGGGCAGATACGCAGTATTTT. Translating gives CASSYSSRTGADTQYF.

The chain joins TRBV6-5 to TRBJ1-5, with no clear D. The germline V gene encodes CDR1 MNHEY and CDR2 SVGAGI. The CDR3 runs to 13 residues. Trimming cost V 4 bases and J 9 bases, with 13 bases left between them. The CDR3 spells CASSLGTSAPQHF. For the CDR3, the DNA is TGTGCCAGCAGTTTGGGCACTTCCGCGCCCCAGCATTTT.

This chain joins TRBV28 and TRBJ1-2; TRBD1 is a possible D gene (5 bases). The germline V and J ends were trimmed by 5 bases and 3 bases, with 13 bases remaining between them. CDR1 and CDR2 (germline): MDHEN, SYDVKM. This CDR3 spans 14 amino acids. CDR3 amino acids: CASSRIGVDYGYTF. CDR3 bases: TGTGCCAGCAGTAGAATAGGGGTTGACTATGGCTACACCTTC.

This clone was seen once. V usage is TRBV3-1 (or the pseudogene TRBV3-2) and J usage is TRBJ2-2, with D uncertain. CDR1 is LGHDT and CDR2 is YNNKEL in the germline V gene (reference sequence). The CDR3 contains 15 residues. The V end lost 0 bases, the J end lost 1 base, and 6 bases lay between the germline ends. The CDR3 DNA reads TGTGCCAGCAGCCAAGATTTGCGGAACACCGGGGAGCTGTTTTTT. It yields the protein CASSQDLRNTGELFF.

The chain has TRBV21-1 and TRBJ1-1; TRBD1, as called in the table, went unchecked against the DNA. TRBV21-1 is a pseudogene locus. CDR3 length: 13 residues. The CDR3 region is CASSRKGHTEAFF. The DNA of the CDR3 is TGTGCCAGCAGCAGGAAGGGGCACACTGAAGCTTTCTTT.

The count of this clone is one. The J gene is TRBJ2-7, the V gene TRBV6-6, with D uncertain. The CDR3 consists of 15 residues. V lost 0 bases to trimming and J lost 0 bases, with 9 bases between them. The germline V gene encodes CDR1 MNHNY and CDR2 SVGAGI (reference sequence). The CDR3: CASSYSTAHSYEQYF. CDR3 DNA: TGTGCCAGCAGTTACTCGACGGCACACTCCTACGAGCAGTACTTC.

This clone came up a few times. This chain connects TRBV5-6 to TRBJ1-2; the D is unclear. The CDR3 runs 14 residues. From germline, CDR1 is SGHDT and CDR2 YYEEEE. Trimming shortened V by 1 base and J by 2 bases, and 9 bases separated the two germline ends. The CDR3 sequence is CASSLLGPNYGYTF. The CDR3 DNA reads TGTGCCAGCAGCTTGCTAGGGCCCAACTATGGCTACACCTTC. The full variable domain, with the rest looked up from reference TRBV5-6 and TRBJ1-2, is DAGVTQSPTHLIKTRGQQVTLRCSPKSGHDTVSWYQQALGQGPQFIFQYYEEEERQRGNFPDRFSGHQFPNYSSELNVNALLLGDSALYLCASSLLGPNYGYTFGSGTRLTVV.

V is TRBV5-5 and J is TRBJ1-4; D unresolved. Trimming cost V 0 bases and J 2 bases, with 5 bases left between them. This CDR3 is built from 14 residues. CDR1 is SGHKS and CDR2 is YYEKEE in the germline V gene (reference sequence). CDR3 bases: TGTGCCAGCAGCTTGGGTCAGACTAATGAAAAACTGTTTTTT. The encoded protein is CASSLGQTNEKLFF.

The gene calls are TRBV6-5 and TRBJ2-1, with 9 bases that match TRBD2. Losses at the gene ends were 5 bases for V and 4 bases for J; bases not matched to a gene: 6. The germline gives CDR1 MNHEY, CDR2 SVGAGI. The CDR3 is made up of 15 amino acids. In DNA, the CDR3 is TGTGCCAGCAGTATAGCGGGAGTGTCTTACAATGAGCAGTTCTTC. It translates to CASSIAGVSYNEQFF.

Notes on this clone: Other nucleotide sequences in the sample specify the same CDR3. The rearrangement links TRBV2 to TRBJ2-1; no firm D call. Per the germline V gene, CDR1 is SNHLY and CDR2 is FYNNEI. This CDR3 has 11 residues. V lost 2 bases, J lost 4 bases, and 0 bases lay in between. The CDR3 DNA follows: TGTGCCAGCAGTGAATACAATGAGCAGTTCTTC. Its protein product is CASSEYNEQFF.

The CDR3 nucleotides are TGTGCCAGCAGCAGCTGGGACAGAGCAGCTTTCTTT. Amino acid sequence: CASSSWDRAAFF. This sequence joins TRBV5-8 and TRBJ1-1; 7 bases are shared with TRBD1. Looked up from germline, CDR1 is SGHTS and CDR2 is YDEGEE. The CDR3 sequence is 12 residues long. V lost 4 bases and J lost 10; bases outside the gene matches: 7.